The following is a T cell receptor (beta chain) sequence with its context. Antigen: not known. CDR1 is MNHNY and CDR2 is SVGAGI in the germline V gene (reference sequence). J was trimmed by 0 bases and V by 2 bases; bases with no gene match: 4. The length of the CDR3 is 15 residues. The table came from immunoSEQ multiplex PCR; TCRdb's copy has only in-frame clones and leaves some out. The data hold about 44,000 clones, with approximately 82% observed a single time. The sort gate was single viable CD3+CD4+CD8-CD45RO+ cells for memory CD4+ T cells. Serostatus was set by detecting CMV pp150, pp28, p38, p52 IgG. CD4+ T cells were isolated by positive magnetic selection. The sample comes from a study of memory CD4+ T cells and cytomegalovirus serostatus. Whole-study results and caveats: Each of 67 CMV-associated TCRbeta sequences occurred in one to five individuals. The CMV-associated TCR signature appears largely within the CD4+ memory repertoire.

The chain links TRBV6-6 to TRBJ2-7; 7 positions agree with TRBD1. The TCR comes from an adult in good health and CMV-seronegative. The sequenced sample consisted of memory CD4+ T cells from blood. DNA for the CDR3: TGTGCCAGCAGTTACGACAGGGCCAGCTCCTACGAGCAGTACTTC. Amino acids: CASSYDRASSYEQYF.